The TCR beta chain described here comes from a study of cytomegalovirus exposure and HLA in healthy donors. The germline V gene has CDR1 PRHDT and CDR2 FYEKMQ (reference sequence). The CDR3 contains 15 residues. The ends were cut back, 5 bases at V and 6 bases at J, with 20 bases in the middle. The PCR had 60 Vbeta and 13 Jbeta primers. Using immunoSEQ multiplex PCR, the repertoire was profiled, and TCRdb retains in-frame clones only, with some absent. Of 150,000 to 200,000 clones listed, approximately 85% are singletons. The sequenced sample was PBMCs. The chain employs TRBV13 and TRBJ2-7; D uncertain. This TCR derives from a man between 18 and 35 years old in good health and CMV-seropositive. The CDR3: CASSPWAIQVTEQYF. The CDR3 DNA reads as TGTGCCAGCAGCCCCTGGGCCATCCAGGTGACCGAGCAGTACTTC.